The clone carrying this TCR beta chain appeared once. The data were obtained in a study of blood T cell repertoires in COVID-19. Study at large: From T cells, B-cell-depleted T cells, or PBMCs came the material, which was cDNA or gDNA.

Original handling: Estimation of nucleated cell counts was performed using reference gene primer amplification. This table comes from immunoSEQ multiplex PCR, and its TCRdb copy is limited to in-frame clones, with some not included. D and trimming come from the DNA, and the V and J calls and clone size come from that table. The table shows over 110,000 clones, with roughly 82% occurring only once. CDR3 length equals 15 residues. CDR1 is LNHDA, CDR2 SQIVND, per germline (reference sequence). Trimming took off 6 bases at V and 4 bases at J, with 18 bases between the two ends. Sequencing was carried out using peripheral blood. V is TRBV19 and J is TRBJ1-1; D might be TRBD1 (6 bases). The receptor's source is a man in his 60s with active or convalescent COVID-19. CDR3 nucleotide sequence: TGTGCCAGTAGGCTTGCGACAGGCACGGCCACTGAAGCTTTCTTT. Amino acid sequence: CASRLATGTATEAFF. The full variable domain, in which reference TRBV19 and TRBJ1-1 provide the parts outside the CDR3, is DGGITQSPKYLFRKEGQNVTLSCEQNLNHDAMYWYRQDPGQGLRLIYYSQIVNDFQKGDIAEGYSVSREKKESFPLTVTSAQKNPTAFYLCASRLATGTATEAFFGQGTRLTVV.